This T cell receptor beta chain derives from a study of blood T cell repertoires in COVID-19. Across the whole study: COVID-19 samples, acute and convalescent, were from the United States, Italy and Spain. T cells, B-cell-depleted T cells, or PBMCs supplied cDNA or gDNA.

Authors' analysis steps: Reference gene primer amplification gave estimated nucleated cell counts. Profiling relied on immunoSEQ multiplex PCR, and the TCRdb table lists in-frame clones only, not all of them. That table furnishes V, J and clone size, whereas the DNA furnished D and trimming. The sample lists over 300,000 clones, 90% seen once, with around 7% in the top ten. The sequence derives from a young man with active or convalescent COVID-19. Material for sequencing was peripheral blood.

This chain's CDR3 is CASSLGWTGTSGRATQYF. CDR3 DNA sequence: TGTGCCAGCAGCTTGGGTTGGACTGGGACTAGCGGGAGGGCCACCCAGTACTTC. The V and J genes are TRBV5-6 and TRBJ2-5, with TRBD2 matching 16 bases. Germline V gene sequence: CDR1 SGHDT, CDR2 YYEEEE. The CDR3 has 18 residues. V was pared by 0 bases and J by 8 bases, with 10 bases of the junction left unmatched.